The T cell receptor (beta chain) under discussion was sequenced for a study of tumor-infiltrating lymphocytes in primary liver carcinoma. Study as a whole: Surgical resection was used to treat these primary liver carcinoma patients.

Germline DNA was also extracted, with blood RNA taken from unsorted whole blood. Of note for this clonotype: Its specificity is not known.

General study points: Tumors and blood were compared for top-250-clone fraction, and tumors had the significantly higher value (p = 0.039). Lower overlap was observed for tumor-adjacent and tumor-blood pairs relative to tumor region pairs.

The V gene lost 0 bases and the J gene lost 12 bases, with 15 bases spanning the gap. Germline-derived CDR1 and CDR2 are LGHNA and YNFKEQ. This CDR3 contains 14 residues. A primer in the constant region served to generate TCR beta cDNA from 500 to 600 ng of total RNA. The TCR beta library was amplified through three nested multiplex PCR rounds in a modified ARM-PCR procedure. The first two PCR rounds used TRBV1-TRBV30 primers with a Cbeta primer, around 10 cycles each. From the multiplex PCR reads, TCRdb called clonotypes with MiXCR, one entry per CDR3 protein. The data hold 250,000 to 400,000 distinct CDR3 sequences, with approximately 60% observed a single time.

The receptor was isolated from a man between 40 and 49 years old with primary liver carcinoma and hepatitis B virus infection. Sequences were obtained from peripheral blood. The V gene is TRBV4-2, the J gene TRBJ2-1; D not resolved. CDR3 DNA: TGTGCCAGCAGCCAAGATTTTGCCCTTGCGTGGCAGTTCTTC. As protein: CASSQDFALAWQFF.